Listed below are T cell receptor beta chains from one sample, sequenced in a study of identical twins. TCRdb analysed the 5' RACE reads with MiXCR anew, one entry per CDR3 protein. This table has hundreds of thousands of distinct CDR3 sequences, about 18% appearing once. Another study also made use of these data, one on T cells expressing NK-cell markers.

Specimen: PBMCs. The receptors derive from a woman aged 18-29 years in good health. Both conserved end residues are part of each CDR3. Fields, in order: D gene, clone size, V gene, J gene, CDR3 DNA, CDR3 protein. D genes are given only for firm matches. Not every row has a clone size; where given, it reads once, few, many or a size class.

d_call: -; clone_size: -; v_call: TRBV9; j_call: TRBJ2-3; cdr3_nt: TGTGCCAGCAGCGTAGATCAGAGAGCAGATACGCAGTATTTT; cdr3_aa: CASSVDQRADTQYF
d_call: TRBD2; clone_size: -; v_call: TRBV7-6; j_call: TRBJ2-7; cdr3_nt: TGTGCCAGCAGCCCCCGTGGTAGCGGGATAGGGTCCGAGCAGTACTTC; cdr3_aa: CASSPRGSGIGSEQYF
d_call: -; clone_size: -; v_call: TRBV7-9; j_call: TRBJ2-3; cdr3_nt: TGTGCCAGCAGCCCCTCTGGGAGTACGCAGTATTTT; cdr3_aa: CASSPSGSTQYF
d_call: TRBD2; clone_size: few; v_call: TRBV10-3; j_call: TRBJ2-7; cdr3_nt: TGTGCCATCAGTGGGGGGCGGGAGGTCCACGAGCAGTACTTC; cdr3_aa: CAISGGREVHEQYF
d_call: TRBD1; clone_size: few; v_call: TRBV20-1; j_call: TRBJ2-7; cdr3_nt: TGCAGTGCTGTGGACAGGGGGAGGTACGAGCAGTACTTC; cdr3_aa: CSAVDRGRYEQYF
d_call: -; clone_size: -; v_call: TRBV7-9; j_call: TRBJ2-1; cdr3_nt: TGTGCCAGCAGCGGCCACCTCCGGGGGACCTCCTACAATGAGCAGTTCTTC; cdr3_aa: CASSGHLRGTSYNEQFF
d_call: TRBD1; clone_size: -; v_call: TRBV20-1; j_call: TRBJ2-2; cdr3_nt: TGCAGTGCGAGAACAGGGGGAGATGGCACCGGGGAGCTGTTTTTT; cdr3_aa: CSARTGGDGTGELFF
d_call: -; clone_size: -; v_call: TRBV7-3; j_call: TRBJ1-1; cdr3_nt: TGTGCCAGCAGCTCCAGCGGGGGGATGAACACTGAAGCTTTCTTT; cdr3_aa: CASSSSGGMNTEAFF
d_call: -; clone_size: -; v_call: TRBV12-3/TRBV12-4; j_call: TRBJ2-1; cdr3_nt: TGTGCCAGCAGTTCTAGAAGGGGGGCCAATGAGCAGTTCTTC; cdr3_aa: CASSSRRGANEQFF
d_call: TRBD1; clone_size: few; v_call: TRBV5-1; j_call: TRBJ2-5; cdr3_nt: TGCGCCAGCAGCACGGGCCTGGACAGGGGGGGCCAAGAGACCCAGTACTTC; cdr3_aa: CASSTGLDRGGQETQYF
d_call: -; clone_size: few; v_call: TRBV10-3; j_call: TRBJ2-7; cdr3_nt: TGTGCCATCAGTTCTCTCTCCTACGAGCAGTACTTC; cdr3_aa: CAISSLSYEQYF
d_call: -; clone_size: -; v_call: TRBV15; j_call: TRBJ2-3; cdr3_nt: TGTGCCACCAGCAGCATCCCGGGAGAAGGCACAGATACGCAGTATTTT; cdr3_aa: CATSSIPGEGTDTQYF
d_call: TRBD2; clone_size: few; v_call: TRBV6-2/TRBV6-3; j_call: TRBJ2-7; cdr3_nt: TGTGCCAGCACCTACAGCGGGAGCGGATACGAGCAGTACTTC; cdr3_aa: CASTYSGSGYEQYF
d_call: -; clone_size: few; v_call: TRBV24-1; j_call: TRBJ2-3; cdr3_nt: TGTGCCACCAGTGACTCCGGACAGGAGGGCGCAGATACGCAGTATTTT; cdr3_aa: CATSDSGQEGADTQYF
d_call: -; clone_size: few; v_call: TRBV20-1; j_call: TRBJ2-2; cdr3_nt: TGCAGTGCGTCGAGCCCGAACACCGGGGAGCTGTTTTTT; cdr3_aa: CSASSPNTGELFF
d_call: -; clone_size: many; v_call: TRBV12-3/TRBV12-4; j_call: TRBJ2-5; cdr3_nt: TGTGCCAGCAGGCCACTGAGTGGGGAAGAGACCCAGTACTTC; cdr3_aa: CASRPLSGEETQYF
d_call: -; clone_size: -; v_call: TRBV10-3; j_call: TRBJ1-5; cdr3_nt: TGTGCCATCACCGGGGCCCCGGGTCAGCCCCAGCATTTT; cdr3_aa: CAITGAPGQPQHF